What follows are 17 T cell receptor beta chains derived from one specimen sequenced in a study of blood T cell repertoires in COVID-19. TCRdb's table, derived via immunoSEQ multiplex PCR, lists solely in-frame clones and lacks some. This table holds under 200,000 clones, around nine tenths found once. Sequenced input: peripheral blood. The source is a man aged 65-85 years with acute or convalescent COVID-19.

The chain employs TRBV5-1 and TRBJ2-3; 8 bases fit TRBD1. CDR3 size: 14 residues. Germline CDR1 is SGHRS and CDR2 is YFSETQ. With V trimmed by 0 bases and J by 6 bases, 3 bases remained unmatched. This CDR3 reads CASSLGTGWDTQYF. The CDR3 DNA is TGCGCCAGCAGCTTGGGGACAGGGTGGGATACGCAGTATTTT.

This clone has just one count. The genes are TRBV7-8 and TRBJ1-5; no definite D call. Germline values: CDR1 SGHVS, CDR2 FQNEAQ. This CDR3 spans 12 amino acids. V gave up 5 bases and J gave up 5 bases, with 7 bases separating them. The CDR3 nucleotides read TGTGCCAGCAGCCTAGACTATCAGCCCCAGCATTTT. This encodes CASSLDYQPQHF. Full variable domain (remainder filled in from reference TRBV7-8 and TRBJ1-5): GAGVSQSPRYKVAKRGQDVALRCDPISGHVSLFWYQQALGQGPEFLTYFQNEAQLDKSGLPSDRFFAERPEGSVSTLKIQRTQQEDSAVYLCASSLDYQPQHFGDGTRLSIL.

The chain couples TRBV23-1 to TRBJ2-7; 9 bases map to TRBD1. TRBV23-1 is designated an ORF whose function remains uncertain. The length of the CDR3 is 14 residues. With 3 bases clipped from V and 8 bases from J, the junction kept 8 bases outside the gene matches. CDR3 in DNA: TGCGCCAGCAGTCATCGGGACAGGGATAGGCAGCAGTACTTC. This encodes CASSHRDRDRQQYF.

This chain uses TRBV4-2 with TRBJ1-6; 7 nucleotides agree with TRBD1. The V gene's germline CDR1 is LGHNA and CDR2 YNFKEQ. The CDR3 has 12 residues. V lost 5 bases and J lost 15; bases outside the gene matches: 7. CDR3 in amino acids: CASSSTGTLLHF. The DNA for the CDR3 is TGTGCCAGCAGCTCGACAGGGACTCTCCTCCACTTT.

This chain uses TRBV7-2 with TRBJ2-7, with D maybe TRBD1 (5 bases). Trimming shortened V by 2 bases and J by 3 bases, and 11 bases separated the two germline ends. In germline, CDR1 is SGHTA, CDR2 FQGNSA. The length of the CDR3 is 14 residues. The CDR3 loop reads CASSLRQTLYEQYF. CDR3 nucleotides: TGTGCCAGCAGCTTAAGACAGACACTCTACGAGCAGTACTTC.

This clone turned up a few times. J is TRBJ2-3 and V is TRBV28; D is uncertain. Germline CDR1 is MDHEN and CDR2 is SYDVKM. The CDR3 runs 13 residues. The germline V and J ends were trimmed by 4 bases and 6 bases, with 11 bases remaining between them. The CDR3 region has the DNA TGTGCCAGCAGTTCCCCGACCAGGGATACGCAGTATTTT. Encoded protein: CASSSPTRDTQYF.

The chain employs TRBV13 and TRBJ1-4, with TRBD1 as a possible D gene (6 bases). This CDR3 spans 16 amino acids. V gave up 4 bases and J gave up 0 bases, with 12 bases separating them. Per germline, CDR1 PRHDT and CDR2 FYEKMQ (reference sequence). In DNA, the CDR3 is TGTGCCAGCAGCTCCCGGACAGACGCAACTAATGAAAAACTGTTTTTT. It translates to CASSSRTDATNEKLFF.

V is TRBV10-3 and J is TRBJ2-1; D is uncertain. Trimming shortened V by 7 bases and J by 4 bases, and 11 bases separated the two germline ends. Germline values: CDR1 ENHRY, CDR2 SYGVKD. This CDR3 has 13 amino acids. The CDR3 loop is CAITPESYNEQFF. The CDR3 region has the DNA TGTGCCATCACTCCCGAGTCGTACAATGAGCAGTTCTTC.

The chain employs TRBV2 and TRBJ1-2; 7 bases map to TRBD1. Per germline, CDR1 SNHLY and CDR2 FYNNEI. CDR3 size: 13 residues. The V gene end was trimmed by 6 bases and the J gene end by 8 bases; junction bases not matched to a gene: 9. The CDR3 here is CASRGPQGKGYTF. Written as DNA, the CDR3 is TGTGCCAGCAGAGGGCCACAGGGGAAGGGCTACACCTTC.

CDR3 nucleotide sequence: TGTGCCAGCAGTGAATTTCCAGGGGGAGATCAGCCCCAGCATTTT. Amino acids: CASSEFPGGDQPQHF. The chain recombines TRBV2 with TRBJ1-5; 7 bases agree with TRBD1. In germline, CDR1 is SNHLY, CDR2 FYNNEI. V lost 2 bases, J lost 5 bases, and 6 bases stayed unmatched. The CDR3 consists of 15 residues. Supplemented by reference TRBV2 and TRBJ1-5, the full variable domain reads EPEVTQTPSHQVTQMGQEVILRCVPISNHLYFYWYRQILGQKVEFLVSFYNNEISEKSEIFDDQFSVERPDGSNFTLKIRSTKLEDSAMYFCASSEFPGGDQPQHFGDGTRLSIL.

This clone was picked up a small number of times. This chain connects TRBV5-4 to TRBJ2-7; 10 positions match TRBD2. V lost 2 bases to trimming and J lost 5 bases; unmatched junction nucleotides: 1. Looked up from germline, CDR1 is SGHNT and CDR2 is YYREEE (reference sequence). There are 13 residues in the CDR3. The CDR3 coding sequence is TGTGCCAGCAGCTTAGGGACTAGCGACGAGCAGTACTTC. Protein sequence: CASSLGTSDEQYF.

This sequence joins TRBV10-3 and TRBJ2-7; 10 nucleotides agree with TRBD1. The CDR3 runs to 12 residues. J gave up 5 bases and V 8 bases, and 3 bases lay outside the gene matches. Germline loops: CDR1 ENHRY, CDR2 SYGVKD. The CDR3, as DNA: TGTGCCATCCGGGACAGGGGTGACGAGCAGTACTTC. This sequence encodes CAIRDRGDEQYF.

The rearrangement links TRBV15 to TRBJ2-1, with 7 bases aligning to TRBD2. The V gene's germline CDR1 is LNHNV and CDR2 YYDKDF (reference sequence). Losses at the gene ends were 6 bases for V and 5 bases for J; bases not matched to a gene: 13. The CDR3 is 16 amino acids. CDR3 in DNA: TGTGCCACCAGAGAGGGTTATGGGGGAGGGAACAATGAGCAGTTCTTC. Amino acid sequence: CATREGYGGGNNEQFF. The full variable domain, in which reference TRBV15 and TRBJ2-1 provide the parts outside the CDR3, is DAMVIQNPRYQVTQFGKPVTLSCSQTLNHNVMYWYQQKSSQAPKLLFHYYDKDFNNEADTPDNFQSRRPNTSFCFLDIRSPGLGDTAMYLCATREGYGGGNNEQFFGPGTRLTVL.

J is TRBJ1-5 and V is TRBV5-1, with a tentative D call TRBD1 (5 bases). Trimming shortened V by 2 bases and J by 3 bases, and 9 bases separated the two germline ends. Germline V gives CDR1 SGHRS, CDR2 YFSETQ. The CDR3 sequence is 14 residues long. DNA for the CDR3: TGCGCCAGCAGCTTTGGGGCAGCCAATCAGCCCCAGCATTTT. Residues: CASSFGAANQPQHF.

The J gene is TRBJ2-2, the V gene TRBV28, with 8 bases aligning to TRBD1. V dropped 7 bases and J dropped 6; count of bases not matched to a gene: 19. Per germline, CDR1 MDHEN and CDR2 SYDVKM. The CDR3 consists of 18 residues. The CDR3 reads CASNQEGRGLFSAGELFF. DNA of the CDR3: TGTGCCAGCAACCAAGAGGGCAGGGGGCTCTTCAGTGCCGGGGAGCTGTTTTTT.

This chain joins TRBV5-1 and TRBJ1-3; no definite D call. The CDR3 runs to 15 residues. Germline V CDR1 and CDR2: SGHRS, YFSETQ. Trimming stripped 5 bases from V and 0 bases from J, with 12 bases between. CDR3 DNA sequence: TGCGCCAGCAGAGCCCAATCCTTCTCTGGAAACACCATATATTTT. Protein: CASRAQSFSGNTIYF.

This chain joins TRBV5-8 and TRBJ1-4; D might be TRBD1 (6 bases). There are 17 residues in the CDR3. V was clipped by 2 bases and J by 3 bases, with 17 bases between them. Germline V gives CDR1 SGHTS, CDR2 YDEGEE. Here the CDR3 reads CASSLVSARGANEKLFF. CDR3 nucleotides: TGTGCCAGCAGCTTAGTGTCGGCCAGGGGAGCTAATGAAAAACTGTTTTTT.